This TCR beta chain was obtained from a study of blood T cells in healthy people across ages. Findings and limits, study-wide: Naive CD4+ cells and diversity were both higher in long-lived donors than in aged donors. Roughly linearly, TCR beta diversity per million T cells fell as age increased.

The CDR3 covers 15 residues. With V trimmed by 4 bases and J by 4 bases, 5 bases remained unmatched. From germline, CDR1 is MNHEY and CDR2 SMNVEV (reference sequence). This clonotype was seen a handful of times. The antigen is not known. Then a second PCR, running about 6 to 11 cycles, was carried out with a sample-barcoded 5' primer and a J-beta primer mix. A 12-random-nucleotide template-switch adaptor tagged each cDNA molecule. TCRdb called the 5' RACE reads again in MiXCR, with one record for every CDR3 protein. The sample includes hundreds of thousands of distinct CDR3 sequences, about 25% seen only once; the top ten take 9% to 9.5%. This same sample was also taken into another study, of T cells of mothers and their children.

The receptor was derived from a boy younger than 18 in good health. V and J are TRBV27 and TRBJ2-1; the match to TRBD2 covers 9 bases. Material for sequencing was blood. The CDR3: CASSWERGAYNEQFF. CDR3 nucleotide sequence: TGTGCCAGCAGTTGGGAGCGGGGGGCATACAATGAGCAGTTCTTC.